The 6 T cell receptor beta chains listed next were all sequenced from one sample in a study of blood T cell repertoires in COVID-19. Sequencing used immunoSEQ multiplex PCR; TCRdb keeps in-frame clones, though not all of them. The table lists over 15,000 clones, 65% to 90% of them singletons. The specimen was peripheral blood. The source is a man older than 75 with acute or convalescent COVID-19.

The gene calls are TRBV9 and TRBJ2-1, with 13 bases lining up with TRBD2. J lost 4 bases, V lost 3 bases, and 1 base had no gene match. In germline, CDR1 is SGDLS, CDR2 YYNGEE. The CDR3 runs 15 residues. CDR3 protein: CASSEGLAGYNEQFF. The CDR3 bases are TGTGCCAGCAGCGAGGGACTAGCGGGGTACAATGAGCAGTTCTTC.

In its sample, this clone was seen a few times. The J gene is TRBJ1-5, the V gene TRBV11-2, with TRBD1 matching 8 bases. The CDR3 length is 15 residues. V was pared by 5 bases and J by 6 bases, with 9 bases of the junction left unmatched. Per germline, CDR1 SGHAT and CDR2 FQNNGV. CDR3 nucleotide sequence: TGTGCCAGCAGCCAAGGACAGGGACAGGTTCAGCCCCAGCATTTT. It yields the protein CASSQGQGQVQPQHF.

This sequence joins TRBV28 and TRBJ2-2; no clear D gene. Germline CDR1 MDHEN, CDR2 SYDVKM. The germline V and J ends were trimmed by 3 bases and 12 bases, with 11 bases remaining between them. The CDR3 is 12 residues long. The CDR3 sequence is CASSLEKSKLFF. The CDR3 bases are TGTGCCAGCAGTTTGGAGAAATCAAAGCTGTTTTTT.

The J gene is TRBJ2-7, the V gene TRBV2; 7 bases map to TRBD1. Germline CDR1 and CDR2: SNHLY and FYNNEI. With 4 bases clipped from V and 2 bases from J, the junction kept 5 bases outside the gene matches. CDR3 length equals 14 residues. CDR3 coding DNA: TGTGCCAGCAGTGGTCGGACAGGAACCTACGAGCAGTACTTC. Translation gives CASSGRTGTYEQYF.

V gene TRBV7-2 combines with J gene TRBJ1-5; 9 bases are a match to TRBD1. This CDR3 region has 14 residues. CDR1 is SGHTA and CDR2 is FQGNSA in the germline V gene. J gave up 7 bases and V 3 bases, and 4 bases lay outside the gene matches. The CDR3 sequence: CASSLGQGGQPQHF. The CDR3 DNA reads as TGTGCCAGCAGCTTGGGACAGGGCGGGCAGCCCCAGCATTTT.

The gene calls are TRBV9 and TRBJ1-1; 9 bases line up with TRBD1. The CDR3 sequence is 13 residues long. V lost 3 bases, J lost 5 bases, and 2 bases stayed unmatched. Germline lookup yields CDR1 SGDLS and CDR2 YYNGEE. In DNA, the CDR3 is TGTGCCAGCAGCGAGGGACAGGGAACTGAAGCTTTCTTT. Its protein is CASSEGQGTEAFF.